This T cell receptor beta chain comes out of a study of cytomegalovirus exposure and HLA in healthy donors (dated 2017 in TCRdb). Regarding the research as a whole: According to a later analysis, the roughly 120 validation repertoires were produced on the same platform as the approximately 690 repertoires of the first cohort. The aim of the study was to test whether cataloging public T cell receptors could identify signatures of past pathogen exposure. A separate validation cohort of 90 to 150 different subjects was used in addition to the approximately 640-subject first cohort. High-throughput TCR immunosequencing, statistical association of individual TCRs with disease status, and machine learning were combined to predict cytomegalovirus infection status.

Library method: the immunoSEQ multiplex PCR assay. On the study's bioinformatics: A statistical classification framework was built to diagnose cytomegalovirus status from the catalog of TCR beta chain sequences. TCRdb retrieved this table from immuneACCESS and kept in-frame rearrangements only. Not all clones are present; in checked studies, unresolved V genes account for under half, and no reason is known for the remainder. Clonal size and the V and J genes are those of that table, whereas D and trimming came from the DNA. This sample gives approximately 100,000 clones in total; about 87% of them show up just once. The top ten constitute about 1.8% of the sample. The donors were included in the validation cohort of some 120 subjects, a group kept apart from the approximately 700-subject first cohort. On the study overall, not on this receptor specifically: In vitro tests confirmed that a few of the cytomegalovirus-associated TCR beta chains recognize cytomegalovirus antigens. Of the cluster scores, 90% to 95% were above 0 in a later analysis, which found that TCRs clustered in the first cohort also tended to co-occur in the 120 validation repertoires. The classifier was reported to diagnose cytomegalovirus status with high specificity and sensitivity in both the original and validation cohorts. Most TCR sequences were seen in very few donors, while some public TCRs were found in many individuals. All 120 or so repertoires were used to score co-occurrence in the validation cohort in a later analysis, because that analysis had no HLA typing for the cohort. It was suggested by the authors that the approach could potentially be generalized to other disease states and immunological phenotypes. In the study, about 150 TCR beta chains were listed as associated with cytomegalovirus.

Regarding this clone: This clone's antigen is unknown. No per-base quality is available; no much larger clone lies one base away.

Taken from the germline V gene, the CDR1 and CDR2 loops are SNHLY and FYNNEI. From the cysteine through the phenylalanine, the CDR3 covers 11 amino acids. Here the CDR3 DNA is all that survives: 33 bases in frame from base 1. Relative to germline, V is 6 bases shorter and J is 5 bases shorter, with 5 bases between their ends. The sequenced material came from PBMCs. In this chain, TRBV2 is recombined with TRBJ2-1; D gene: possibly TRBD1, on 5 matching bases. The receptor's source is a woman between 18 and 30 years old in good health and CMV-seropositive. The CDR3 sequence is CASRTDNEQFF. The base sequence is TGTGCCAGCAGGACAGACAATGAGCAGTTCTTC. With all but the CDR3 taken from the reference TRBV2 and TRBJ2-1 genes, the full variable domain is: EPEVTQTPSHQVTQMGQEVILRCVPISNHLYFYWYRQILGQKVEFLVSFYNNEISEKSEIFDDQFSVERPDGSNFTLKIRSTKLEDSAMYFCASRTDNEQFFGPGTRLTVL.